This TCR beta chain is drawn from a study of T cell responses to AZD1222 COVID-19 vaccine (dated by TCRdb to the early 2020s). For the wider study: A total of 230 to 250 trial participants underwent TCR sequencing, of whom nearly 210 had received two doses of AZD1222 and about 25 had received two doses of the MenACWY control vaccine. Trial participants were enrolled into age subgroups of 18-55, 56-69 and 70-plus years, which contained 148, 28 and 57 TCR-sequenced participants, respectively. What the work shows at the level of the full study, not this receptor alone: In the small 56-69-year group, the increase in depth fell short of significance, most likely because of low power. Conclusions about previously exposed vaccinees were limited because only 5 or 6 AZD1222 recipients were SARS-CoV-2 seropositive at baseline. Nearly half of unique spike-specific TCRs reportedly recognized epitopes outside regions mutated in the B.1.351 and B.1.1.7 variants. Because no day 14 peak-response samples were available, repertoires were characterized only after the peak T cell response. A significant rise in spike-specific TCR breadth and depth was observed after two AZD1222 doses relative to day 0 and relative to MenACWY recipients. Most participants were white British and females outnumbered males, and the authors suggested that clonal diversity may have been underestimated. The vaccine-associated CD4 TCRs covered the entire spike protein, and the dominant responses fell in regions 160-218 and 743-854.

V is cut by 8 bases and J by 8 bases, and the space between the germline ends is 9 bases. CDR1 and CDR2 are drawn from the germline V gene (reference sequence): MNHNY, SVGAGI. Measured from the cysteine to the phenylalanine, the CDR3 is 10 residues long. Only the CDR3 DNA stays, 30 bases, in frame from base 1. The CDR3 regions of human TCRbeta chains were analyzed by immunosequencing. Processing in the source paper ran as follows. Repertoire TCRs were checked for matches against a reference library of SARS-CoV-2-specific TCRs that had been generated using the MIRA antigen-specificity platform. Breadth was defined as the fraction of unique TCRs that were SARS-CoV-2-associated. Depth was defined as the fraction of total T cells that were SARS-CoV-2-associated. Using the MIRA data, each spike-specific TCR was mapped to the spike region that the TCR reacts to and placed in a CD4 or CD8 class. Log10-transformed breadth and depth values were compared by one-way ANOVA with Sidak's multiple comparisons tests. TCRdb took this table from immuneACCESS and kept in-frame rearrangements with V and J called. Such tables lack part of the clones; where checked against another copy, unresolved V genes explain under half of the gap, and the rest is unexplained. V and J calls plus clone size are reproduced from that table; the DNA served to infer D and trimming. This sample comprises 200,000 or so clones, 87% of them detected only once. Jointly, the top ten make up 2.5% to 3% of the sample.

As to this clone: What this receptor recognizes is not known. No qualities accompany the bases; no much larger clone lies one base away.

This specimen's time point label, interpreted: baseline before first vaccination. In the paper's terms, the treatment or condition label means: meningococcal conjugate vaccine given as trial control. Samples from vaccinated people were obtained from the UK trials COV001 and COV002, which included a single-blind randomized controlled phase 2/3 trial of AZD1222 (ChAdOx1 nCoV-19) in healthy adults. For TCRbeta chain sequencing, PBMC samples were collected from trial participants at day 0 and at day 28 after the second dose. The sequencing here drew on peripheral blood, taken on day 0 of MenACWY control vaccination. The chain couples TRBV6-6 to TRBJ1-1; the D gene remains uncertain. This sequence was found in an adult in good health. The CDR3 in this case is CASGGPEAFF. The DNA sequence is as follows: TGTGCCAGCGGTGGACCGGAAGCTTTCTTT.